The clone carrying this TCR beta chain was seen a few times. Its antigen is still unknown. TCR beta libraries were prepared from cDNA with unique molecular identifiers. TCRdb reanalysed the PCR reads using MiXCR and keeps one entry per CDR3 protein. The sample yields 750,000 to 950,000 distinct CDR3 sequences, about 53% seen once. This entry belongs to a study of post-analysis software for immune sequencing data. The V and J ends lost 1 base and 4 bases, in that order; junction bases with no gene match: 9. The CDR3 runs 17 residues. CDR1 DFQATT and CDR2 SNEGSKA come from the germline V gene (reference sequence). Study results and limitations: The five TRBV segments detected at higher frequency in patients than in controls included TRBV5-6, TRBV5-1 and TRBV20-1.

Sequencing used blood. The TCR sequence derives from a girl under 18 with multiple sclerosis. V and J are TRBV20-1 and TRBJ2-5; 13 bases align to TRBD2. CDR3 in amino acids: CSARVGLAGASGETQYF. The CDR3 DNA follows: TGCAGTGCTAGAGTTGGACTAGCGGGGGCTAGTGGAGAGACCCAGTACTTC.